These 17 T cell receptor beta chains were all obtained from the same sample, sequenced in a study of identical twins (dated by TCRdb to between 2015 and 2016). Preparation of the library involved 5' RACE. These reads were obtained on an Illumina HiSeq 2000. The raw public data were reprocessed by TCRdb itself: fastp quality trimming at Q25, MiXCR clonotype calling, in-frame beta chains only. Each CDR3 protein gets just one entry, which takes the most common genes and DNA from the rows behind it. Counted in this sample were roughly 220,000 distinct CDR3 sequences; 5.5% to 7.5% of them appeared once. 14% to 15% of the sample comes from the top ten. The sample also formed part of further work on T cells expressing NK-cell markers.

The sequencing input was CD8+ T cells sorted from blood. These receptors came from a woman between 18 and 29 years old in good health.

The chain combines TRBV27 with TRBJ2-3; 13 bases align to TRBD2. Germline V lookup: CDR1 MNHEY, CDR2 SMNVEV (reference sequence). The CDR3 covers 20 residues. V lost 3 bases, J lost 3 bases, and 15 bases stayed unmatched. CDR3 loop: CASSLVTSGGSHFKTDTQYF. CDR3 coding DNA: TGTGCCAGCAGTTTGGTGACTAGCGGGGGGTCCCACTTCAAAACAGATACGCAGTATTTT.

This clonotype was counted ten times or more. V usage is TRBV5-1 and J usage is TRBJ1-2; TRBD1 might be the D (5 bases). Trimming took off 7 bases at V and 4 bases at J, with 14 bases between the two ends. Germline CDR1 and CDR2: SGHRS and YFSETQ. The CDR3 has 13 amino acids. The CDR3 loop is CASSFGTLYGYTF. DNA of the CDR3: TGCGCCAGCTCGTTCGGGACCCTCTATGGCTACACCTTC. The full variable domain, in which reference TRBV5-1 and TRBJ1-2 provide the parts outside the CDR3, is KAGVTQTPRYLIKTRGQQVTLSCSPISGHRSVSWYQQTPGQGLQFLFEYFSETQRNKGNFPGRFSGRQFSNSRSEMNVSTLELGDSALYLCASSFGTLYGYTFGSGTRLTVV.

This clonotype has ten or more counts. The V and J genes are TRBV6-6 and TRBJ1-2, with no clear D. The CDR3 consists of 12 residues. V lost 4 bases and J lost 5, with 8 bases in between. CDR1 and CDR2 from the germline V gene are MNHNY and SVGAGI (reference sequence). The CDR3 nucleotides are TGTGCCAGCAGTTCTTTTCAGTATGGCTACACCTTC. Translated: CASSSFQYGYTF.

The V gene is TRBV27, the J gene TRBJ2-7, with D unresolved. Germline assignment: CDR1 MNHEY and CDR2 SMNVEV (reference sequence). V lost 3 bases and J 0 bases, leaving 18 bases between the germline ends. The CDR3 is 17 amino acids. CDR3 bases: TGTGCCAGCAGTTTGGGGTCAAGGTACCCCCTCTCCTACGAGCAGTACTTC. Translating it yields CASSLGSRYPLSYEQYF.

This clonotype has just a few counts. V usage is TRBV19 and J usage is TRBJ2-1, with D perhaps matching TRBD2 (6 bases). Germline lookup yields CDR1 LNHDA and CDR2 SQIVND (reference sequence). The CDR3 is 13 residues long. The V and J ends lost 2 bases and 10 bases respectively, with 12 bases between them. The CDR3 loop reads CASSIREFGEQFF. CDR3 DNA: TGTGCCAGTAGTATACGGGAGTTTGGGGAGCAGTTCTTC.

CDR3 DNA sequence: TGTGCCAGCAGTTACGTGGGGGAGCTGTTTTTT. This gives the protein CASSYVGELFF. The V call is TRBV6-2 or TRBV6-3, the J call TRBJ2-2; D unresolved. CDR1 and CDR2 (germline): MNHEY, SVGEGT. Trimming removed 2 bases from V and 8 bases from J, with 3 bases in between. CDR3 length: 11 amino acids.

The CDR3 sequence: CASSLGEWGYEQYF. In nucleotides, the CDR3 is TGTGCCAGCAGCTTAGGAGAATGGGGGTACGAGCAGTACTTC. The V call is TRBV7-2, the J call TRBJ2-7; D may correspond to TRBD1 or TRBD2 (5 bases each). This CDR3 region has 14 residues. Trimming took 1 base from V and 4 from J, leaving 11 bases between them. Germline CDR1 SGHTA, CDR2 FQGNSA.

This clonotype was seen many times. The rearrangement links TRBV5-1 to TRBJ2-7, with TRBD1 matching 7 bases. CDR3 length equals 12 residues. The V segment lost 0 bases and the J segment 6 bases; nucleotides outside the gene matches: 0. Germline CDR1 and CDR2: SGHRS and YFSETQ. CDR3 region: CASSLGQGEQYF. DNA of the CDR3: TGCGCCAGCAGCTTGGGACAGGGCGAGCAGTACTTC.

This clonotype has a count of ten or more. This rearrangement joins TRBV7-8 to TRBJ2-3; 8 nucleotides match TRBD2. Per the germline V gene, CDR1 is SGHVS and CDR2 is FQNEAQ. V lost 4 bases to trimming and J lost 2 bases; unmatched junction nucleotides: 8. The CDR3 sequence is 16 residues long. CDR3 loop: CASSWGSGMYTDTQYF. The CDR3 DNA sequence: TGTGCCAGCAGCTGGGGTAGCGGGATGTACACAGATACGCAGTATTTT.

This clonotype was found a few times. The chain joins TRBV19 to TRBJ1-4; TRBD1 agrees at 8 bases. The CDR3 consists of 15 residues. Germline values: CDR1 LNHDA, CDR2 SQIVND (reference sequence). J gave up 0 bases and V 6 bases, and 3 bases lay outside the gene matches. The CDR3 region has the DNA TGTGCCAGTAGCTGGACAGGGACAACTAATGAAAAACTGTTTTTT. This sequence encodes CASSWTGTTNEKLFF.

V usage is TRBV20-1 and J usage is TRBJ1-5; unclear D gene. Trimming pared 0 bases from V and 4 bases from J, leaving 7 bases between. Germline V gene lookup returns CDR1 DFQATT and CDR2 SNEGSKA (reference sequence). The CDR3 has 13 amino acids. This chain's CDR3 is CSARDPGNQPQHF. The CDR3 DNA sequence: TGCAGTGCTAGAGATCCAGGTAATCAGCCCCAGCATTTT.

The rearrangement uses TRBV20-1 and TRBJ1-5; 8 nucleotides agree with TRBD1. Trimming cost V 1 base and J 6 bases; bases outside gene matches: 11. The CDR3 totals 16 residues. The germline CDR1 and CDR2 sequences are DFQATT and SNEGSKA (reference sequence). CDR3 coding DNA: TGCAGTGCTAGAGGCCTGACAGGGGACTCAATTCAGCCCCAGCATTTT. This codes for CSARGLTGDSIQPQHF.

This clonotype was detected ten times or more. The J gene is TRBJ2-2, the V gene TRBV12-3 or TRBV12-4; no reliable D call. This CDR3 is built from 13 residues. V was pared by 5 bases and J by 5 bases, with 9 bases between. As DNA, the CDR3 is TGTGCCAGCAGTCCCAAGAGTACCGGGGAGCTGTTTTTT. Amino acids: CASSPKSTGELFF.

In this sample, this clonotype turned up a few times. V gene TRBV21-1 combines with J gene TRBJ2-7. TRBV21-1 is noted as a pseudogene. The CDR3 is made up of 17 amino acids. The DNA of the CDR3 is TGTGCCAGCAGCAAACGGTCCGAGGAGCTGAGCTCCTACGAGCAGTACTTC. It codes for CASSKRSEELSSYEQYF.

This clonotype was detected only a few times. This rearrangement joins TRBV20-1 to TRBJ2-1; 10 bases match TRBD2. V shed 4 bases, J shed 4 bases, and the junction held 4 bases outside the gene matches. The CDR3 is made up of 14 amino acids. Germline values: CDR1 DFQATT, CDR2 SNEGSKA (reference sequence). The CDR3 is CSATPSGRYNEQFF. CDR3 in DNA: TGCAGTGCTACCCCTAGCGGGAGATACAATGAGCAGTTCTTC.

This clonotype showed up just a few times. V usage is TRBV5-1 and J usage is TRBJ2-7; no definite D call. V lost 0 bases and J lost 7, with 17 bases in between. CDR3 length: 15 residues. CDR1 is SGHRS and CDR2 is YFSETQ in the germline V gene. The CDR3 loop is CASSLDASGLREQYF. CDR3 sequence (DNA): TGCGCCAGCAGCTTGGACGCTTCCGGGTTGAGGGAGCAGTACTTC.

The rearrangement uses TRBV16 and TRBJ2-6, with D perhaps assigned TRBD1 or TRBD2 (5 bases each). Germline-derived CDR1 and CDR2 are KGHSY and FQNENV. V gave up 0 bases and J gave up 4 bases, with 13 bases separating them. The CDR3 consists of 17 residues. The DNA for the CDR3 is TGTGCCAGCAGCCAATCGGCTCCGGGGCCCGGGGCCAACGTCCTGACTTTC. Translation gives CASSQSAPGPGANVLTF.